The present TCR beta chain was sequenced within a study of brain T cells in children with intractable seizures (TCRdb year 2021). With regard to the full study: As a first screen for immune gene transcripts, resected brain tissue from 50 or so pediatric epilepsy surgery cases was run on a NanoString immunology panel. Among the approximately twelve selected surgery cases, pre-surgery blood was additionally sequenced for eight, leaving four cases with brain tissue only. Here is what the overall study found, with its caveats: Because sequencing depth differed between pre- and post-surgery blood, the absence of clones from the pre-surgery sample may reflect undersampling. The patients' HCMV serostatus was not known, and viral specificity was inferred solely from CDR3 sequence similarity.

A single count supports this clone. Its antigen is currently not known. The junction does not match germline at one end; this may be a read error. Taken from cysteine to phenylalanine, the CDR3 has 16 residues. Just CDR3 DNA is preserved here, 48 bases in frame from base 1. Sequences SGHRS (CDR1) and YFSETQ (CDR2) are obtained from the germline V gene. The time point label on this specimen signifies: blood from clinic visit 5 months post-surgery; TSC patient then seizure free. Surgery cases with the highest brain T cell transcript signatures were selected for TCR beta chain sequencing of brain tissue and, where available, blood. Before surgery, patients had received at least one anti-epileptic drug. The TCR-sequenced patients were children whose drug-resistant epilepsy was caused by tuberous sclerosis complex, focal cortical dysplasia, Rasmussen encephalitis or hemimegalencephaly. The Monarch genomic DNA purification kit was used to extract bulk genomic DNA from unsorted brain tissue and from whole blood.

TCR beta chain sequences were generated from genomic DNA using the immunoSEQ assay. As for how the authors treated the data: CDR3 sequences that did not begin with the conserved framework cysteine at position 104 were removed by hand. To get clonality, the normalized Shannon's Diversity Index was subtracted from one, giving values from 0 (maximal diversity) to 1 (oligoclonal). Differences in the frequency of the same CDR3 between samples, such as brain versus blood, were assessed with chi-squared comparison-of-proportions tests. Public clonotypes were found through immuneACCESS searches, while the VDJdb browser was used to judge similarity to known antiviral clonotypes. This immuneACCESS table, as held by TCRdb, lists in-frame sequences with V and J called but not all clones. Of the missing ones, under half trace to an unresolved V gene in checked studies; the others have no known cause. V, J and clone size reflect that table, while D and trimming were determined from the DNA. The sample profile shows 340,000 or so clones; 93% of them were found once. The ten largest account for 5.5% to 6% of the sample.

Rearrangement joined TRBV5-1 to TRBJ2-7, with 7 bases aligning to TRBD2. The sequence came from a boy under two years old with tuberous sclerosis and intractable seizures. The sequenced sample was peripheral blood, obtained more than 4 months after surgery. The DNA sequence is TGCGCCAGCAGTTTGGCTCTAGCGGCCCCGAGCGACGAGCAGTACTTC. Its translation is CASSLALAAPSDEQYF. Full variable domain (CDR3 extended with the reference TRBV5-1 and TRBJ2-7 proteins): KAGVTQTPRYLIKTRGQQVTLSCSPISGHRSVSWYQQTPGQGLQFLFEYFSETQRNKGNFPGRFSGRQFSNSRSEMNVSTLELGDSALYLCASSLALAAPSDEQYFGPGTRLTVT.